Listed below are T cell receptor beta chains from one sample, sequenced in a study of early T cells in non-severe SARS-CoV-2 infection. One entry per CDR3 protein, called by TCRdb with MiXCR from the 5' RACE reads. The repertoire includes approximately 70,000 distinct CDR3 sequences, roughly a tenth of them detected once, and approximately 8% sits in the top ten. Source: whole blood, taken at baseline. These receptors were obtained from an adult who was a healthcare worker with PCR-confirmed SARS-CoV-2 infection or an uninfected control (not recorded which). Each CDR3 is given without its conserved first and last residue.

>15|TRBV7-2
ASSFNSLADRGFEQY
>12|TRBV12-3/TRBV12-4
ASSLTGLNSPLH
>16|TRBV5-1
ASSPPGTGGGTTDTQY
>14|TRBV14
ASSQDREQYTGELF
>11|TRBV9
ASSVVGEGEQY
>11|TRBV20-1
SARVETGIEAF
>13|TRBV11-2
ASSLGRGQAYEQY
>14|TRBV5-1
ASSLAGTGGAYEQY
>12|TRBV6-5
ASWSGVGSYEQY
>19|TRBV7-4
ASSLIGSEVIGGSSTDTQY
>13|TRBV7-2
ASSLSLAESYEQY
>11|TRBV7-2
ASSLVVRVEQF
>14|TRBV30
AWSSGLVPGANVLT
>11|TRBV6-5
ASSVGAGYGYT
>13|TRBV2
ASRILAGEYNEQF
>11|TRBV29-1
SVNGRMNTEAF
>13|TRBV5-6
ASSLPGARTGELF
>12|TRBV6-5
ASGGGGVYEKLF
>13|TRBV5-4
ASSLGGSALNGYT
>15|TRBV5-1
ASRPDARTGIGNTIY
>12|TRBV27
ASRTGQGGSPLH
>13|TRBV11-2
ASSQYRGPYNEQF
>13|TRBV6-5
ASSYSSRANTEAF
>13|TRBV7-9
ASSLGQGSYNEQF
>9|TRBV19
ATASYNEQF
>13|TRBV4-3
ASSREQHGNQPQH
>13|TRBV2
ASSWSFFSYNEQF
>10|TRBV5-5
ASSPQTDEAF
>13|TRBV4-2
ASSQERAGANEQY
>9|TRBV2
ASSDEDGYT